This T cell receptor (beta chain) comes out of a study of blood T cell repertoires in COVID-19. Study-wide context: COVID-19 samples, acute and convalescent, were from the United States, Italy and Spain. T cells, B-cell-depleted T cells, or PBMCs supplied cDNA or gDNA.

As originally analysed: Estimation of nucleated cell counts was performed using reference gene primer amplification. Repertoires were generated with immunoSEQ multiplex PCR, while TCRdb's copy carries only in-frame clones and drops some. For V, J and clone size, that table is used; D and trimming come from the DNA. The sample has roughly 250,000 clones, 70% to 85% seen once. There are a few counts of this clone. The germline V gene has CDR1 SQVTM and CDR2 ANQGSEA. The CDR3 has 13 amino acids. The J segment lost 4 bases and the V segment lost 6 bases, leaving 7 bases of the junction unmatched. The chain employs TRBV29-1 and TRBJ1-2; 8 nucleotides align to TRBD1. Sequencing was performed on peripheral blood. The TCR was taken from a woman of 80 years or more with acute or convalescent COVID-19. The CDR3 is CSVHRGSGYGYTF. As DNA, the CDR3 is TGCAGCGTCCACAGGGGGAGCGGCTATGGCTACACCTTC.